This TCR beta chain was observed in a study of cytomegalovirus exposure and HLA in healthy donors. Whole-study findings and limits: The investigators catalogued about 170 TCR beta chains as cytomegalovirus-associated. When a later analysis was performed, an Asian-associated ancestry cluster reportedly had fewer N-insertions than the roughly 630-donor mean.

The PCR was carried out with 60 Vbeta primers and 13 Jbeta primers. Here immunoSEQ multiplex PCR was the method, and the copy in TCRdb shows in-frame clones only, minus some. Seen here are roughly 250,000 clones, 84% observed once, and the top ten hold 2% to 2.5%. CDR3 size: 15 residues. The V and J ends lost 0 bases and 5 bases respectively, with 13 bases between them. Per the germline V gene, CDR1 is LGHNA and CDR2 is YSLEER. To note about this clone: Its target is unknown.

This receptor was obtained from a woman aged 40 to 55 in good health and CMV-seropositive. The chain joins TRBV4-3 to TRBJ2-5, with D maybe TRBD1 (6 bases). Sequenced material: PBMCs. As DNA, the CDR3 is TGCGCCAGCAGCCAAGAAAACAGGGCCTTGGAGACCCAGTACTTC. Protein product: CASSQENRALETQYF.